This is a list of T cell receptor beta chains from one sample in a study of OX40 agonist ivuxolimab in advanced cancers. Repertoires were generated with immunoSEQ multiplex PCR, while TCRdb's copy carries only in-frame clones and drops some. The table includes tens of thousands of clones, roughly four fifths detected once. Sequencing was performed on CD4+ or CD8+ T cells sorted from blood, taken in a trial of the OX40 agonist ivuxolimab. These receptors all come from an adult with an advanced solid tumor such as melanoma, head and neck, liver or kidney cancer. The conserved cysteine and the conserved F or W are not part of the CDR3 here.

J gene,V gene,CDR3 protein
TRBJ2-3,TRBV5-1,ASSLAGLAADTQY
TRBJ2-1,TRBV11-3,ASSSGPAREQF
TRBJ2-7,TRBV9,ASSPGERALYEQY
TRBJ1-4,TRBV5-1,ASSLAGGYREKLF
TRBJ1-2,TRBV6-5,ASWRSGGYT
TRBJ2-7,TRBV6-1,ASTPGQGRYEQY
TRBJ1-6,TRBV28,ASAVGQYNSPLH
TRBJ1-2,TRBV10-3,ATDPGQGAHNYGYT
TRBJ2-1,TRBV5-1,ASSLAGAIYNEQF
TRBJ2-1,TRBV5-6,ASSFSLAGGGTYNEQF
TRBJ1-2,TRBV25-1,ASRGQNYGYT
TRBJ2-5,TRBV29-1,SVALLSRDQETQY
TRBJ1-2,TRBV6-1,ASEPHAIYGYT
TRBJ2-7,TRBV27,ASSSGLAKVQY
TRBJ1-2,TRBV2,ASSEGGGNYGYT
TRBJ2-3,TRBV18,ASSRTGSGTDTQY
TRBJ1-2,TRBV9,ASSVVMDRGFLVQEGYT
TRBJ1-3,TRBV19,ASGGQGFAGNTIY
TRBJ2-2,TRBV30,AWTGLAGPNTGELF
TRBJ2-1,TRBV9,ASSVTSGGNEQF
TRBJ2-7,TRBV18,ASSPRTGEYEQY
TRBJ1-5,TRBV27,ASSFGGGASNQPQH
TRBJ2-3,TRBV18,ASSPPSRTDTQY
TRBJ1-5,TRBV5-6,ASSLQTPGRSNQPQH
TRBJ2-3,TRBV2,ASSGDRLARISNTQY
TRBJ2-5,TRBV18,ASSPRQAPGETQY
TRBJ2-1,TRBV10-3,AISASGSSYNEQF
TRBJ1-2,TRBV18,ASSPVNEARNYGYT
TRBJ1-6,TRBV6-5,ASSYGTGNNSPLH
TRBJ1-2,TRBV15,ATSRDNKRGSGGYT
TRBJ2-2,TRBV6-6,ASSYYTGELF
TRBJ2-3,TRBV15,ATKQQGTDTQY
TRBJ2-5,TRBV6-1,ASSEDWQETQY
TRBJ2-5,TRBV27,ASSSQQETQY
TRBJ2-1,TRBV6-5,ASSYAGDAYNEQF
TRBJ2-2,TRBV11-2,ASSSLRGLEGGELF
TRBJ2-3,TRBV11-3,ASSLGGRTDTQY